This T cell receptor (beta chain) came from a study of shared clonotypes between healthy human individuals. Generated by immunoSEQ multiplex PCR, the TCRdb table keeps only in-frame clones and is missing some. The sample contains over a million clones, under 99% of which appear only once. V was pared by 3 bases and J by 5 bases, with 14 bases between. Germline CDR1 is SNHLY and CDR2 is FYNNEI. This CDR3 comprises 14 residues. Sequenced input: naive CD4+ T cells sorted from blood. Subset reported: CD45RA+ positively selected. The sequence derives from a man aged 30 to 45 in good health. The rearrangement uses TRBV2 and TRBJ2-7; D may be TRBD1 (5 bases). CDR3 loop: CASSERTTPNEQYF. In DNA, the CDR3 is TGTGCCAGCAGTGAGCGGACAACGCCTAACGAGCAGTACTTC.